What follows are 30 T cell receptor beta chains derived from one specimen sequenced in a study of cytomegalovirus exposure and HLA in healthy donors. The PCR was carried out with 60 Vbeta primers and 13 Jbeta primers. The data were produced by immunoSEQ multiplex PCR, yet TCRdb's version contains in-frame clones alone and is incomplete. The sample lists approximately 150,000 clones, roughly 85% occurring once. The sample taken for sequencing was PBMCs. The receptors were gathered from a man aged 35-49 years in good health and CMV-seronegative.

The chain is built from TRBV7-2 and TRBJ1-5; D unresolved. V was cut by 1 base and J by 1 base, with 5 bases left in between. Germline loops: CDR1 SGHTA, CDR2 FQGNSA. The CDR3 totals 14 residues. The CDR3: CASSLELSNQPQHF. The CDR3 region has the DNA TGTGCCAGCAGCTTAGAGCTAAGCAATCAGCCCCAGCATTTT.

The rearrangement links TRBV7-2 to TRBJ1-5; D perhaps matches TRBD1 (5 bases). Germline loops: CDR1 SGHTA, CDR2 FQGNSA. Trimming pared 5 bases from V and 7 bases from J, leaving 12 bases between. The CDR3 totals 13 residues. The CDR3 reads CASSARGDQPQHF. The CDR3 coding sequence is TGTGCCAGCAGCGCCCGGGGGGACCAGCCCCAGCATTTT.

This clone was seen more than once but under ten times. This chain uses TRBV2 with TRBJ2-1; D is perhaps TRBD2 (6 bases). The CDR3 contains 14 residues. Germline V gives CDR1 SNHLY, CDR2 FYNNEI. Trimming took 6 bases from V and 9 from J, leaving 18 bases between them. CDR3 DNA sequence: TGTGCCAGCAGCTCCTCGTGGGGGAGGAGTGAGCAGTTCTTC. It encodes CASSSSWGRSEQFF.

The chain has TRBV9 and TRBJ2-3; 10 bases are a match to TRBD1. Per the germline V gene, CDR1 is SGDLS and CDR2 is YYNGEE. The CDR3 contains 15 residues. Losses at the gene ends were 0 bases for V and 5 bases for J; bases not matched to a gene: 3. The CDR3 region is CASSVGQGAGDTQYF. In DNA form, the CDR3 reads TGTGCCAGCAGCGTAGGACAGGGGGCGGGAGATACGCAGTATTTT.

The chain carries TRBV5-1 and TRBJ2-5; 8 bases fit TRBD2. J was trimmed by 4 bases and V by 2 bases; bases with no gene match: 7. This CDR3 comprises 15 residues. Germline-derived CDR1 and CDR2 are SGHRS and YFSETQ. The CDR3 DNA reads as TGCGCCAGCAGCTTTAGCGGGAACGCGGTAGAGACCCAGTACTTC. Translating it yields CASSFSGNAVETQYF.

The gene calls are TRBV27 and TRBJ2-6; D is unresolved. With 6 bases removed from V and 2 bases from J, the gap between germline ends came to 2 bases. There are 12 residues in the CDR3. The V gene's germline CDR1 is MNHEY and CDR2 SMNVEV (reference sequence). In nucleotides, the CDR3 is TGTGCCAGCAGCGCTGGGGCCAACGTCCTGACTTTC. Translated, it gives CASSAGANVLTF.

This chain links TRBV5-4 with TRBJ2-3; 9 bases line up with TRBD2. V lost 5 bases, J lost 2 bases, and 9 bases stayed unmatched. Germline V gives CDR1 SGHNT, CDR2 YYREEE (reference sequence). The CDR3 covers 16 residues. The CDR3 DNA sequence: TGTGCCAGCAGTGGCCCGGGACTAGCAGACACAGATACGCAGTATTTT. Its translation is CASSGPGLADTDTQYF.

The chain combines TRBV19 with TRBJ1-5, with unresolved D. The CDR3 has 15 amino acids. Germline V gene sequence: CDR1 LNHDA, CDR2 SQIVND (reference sequence). V was pared by 7 bases and J by 2 bases, with 15 bases between. The CDR3, as DNA: TGTGCCAGTACCCAGAGGTTACAACGCAATCAGCCCCAGCATTTT. Translating it yields CASTQRLQRNQPQHF.

V is TRBV11-2 and J is TRBJ1-1; 8 positions match TRBD1. This CDR3 is 14 amino acids long. Per the germline V gene, CDR1 is SGHAT and CDR2 is FQNNGV. Trimming at V came to 5 bases and at J to 6 bases, leaving 8 bases not matched to a gene. As DNA, the CDR3 is TGTGCCAGCAGCCCTACAGGGGGTATCTCTGAAGCTTTCTTT. It is translated as CASSPTGGISEAFF.

This clone is a singleton in its sample. This rearrangement joins TRBV5-1 to TRBJ2-7, with 7 bases identical to TRBD1. Germline values: CDR1 SGHRS, CDR2 YFSETQ. The CDR3 is 14 amino acids. The J segment lost 5 bases and the V segment lost 0 bases, leaving 5 bases of the junction unmatched. The CDR3 region is CASSLARGRDEQYF. Written as DNA, the CDR3 is TGCGCCAGCAGCTTGGCCAGGGGGAGAGACGAGCAGTACTTC.

This clone turned up a few times. This chain links TRBV7-2 with TRBJ2-7; D uncertain. CDR1 and CDR2 (germline): SGHTA, FQGNSA. The CDR3 is 12 residues long. Trimming pared 2 bases from V and 3 bases from J, leaving 5 bases between. This CDR3 reads CASSLFNYEQYF. CDR3 nucleotide sequence: TGTGCCAGCAGCTTATTCAACTACGAGCAGTACTTC.

This sequence joins TRBV7-2 and TRBJ2-7; D may be TRBD1 (6 bases). The V and J ends lost 5 bases and 2 bases respectively, with 16 bases between them. This CDR3 has 15 residues. CDR1 and CDR2 (germline): SGHTA, FQGNSA. The DNA for the CDR3 is TGTGCCAGCAGCATTACAGGGACGGACGCCTACGAGCAGTACTTC. Protein sequence: CASSITGTDAYEQYF.

The chain has TRBV20-1 and TRBJ2-3; D call uncertain. Germline loops: CDR1 DFQATT, CDR2 SNEGSKA (reference sequence). The CDR3 spans 11 residues. CDR3 region: CSALDTDTQYF. The CDR3 DNA sequence: TGCAGCGCTCTAGACACAGATACGCAGTATTTT.

In the case of this clone: At one of its ends the junction is not consistent with the germline gene, which may arise from a read error. This chain links TRBV7-9 with TRBJ2-6; a possible D gene is TRBD1 (5 bases). This CDR3 is 14 amino acids long. In germline, CDR1 is SEHNR, CDR2 FQNEAQ (reference sequence). The CDR3, as DNA: TGTGCCAGCAGCTTTTATTCTGGGGCCAACGGCCTGACTTTC. Protein sequence: CASSFYSGANGLTF.

This clone was seen only once. The rearrangement links TRBV28 to TRBJ2-3; TRBD2 aligns across 12 bases. Germline V lookup: CDR1 MDHEN, CDR2 SYDVKM. J gave up 0 bases and V 5 bases, and 9 bases lay outside the gene matches. The CDR3 runs to 18 residues. CDR3 residues: CASSLPGTSGRSTDTQYF. In DNA form, the CDR3 reads TGTGCCAGCAGTCTACCGGGGACTAGCGGGCGTAGCACAGATACGCAGTATTTT. Using reference TRBV28 and TRBJ2-3 for the parts outside the CDR3, the full variable domain is DVKVTQSSRYLVKRTGEKVFLECVQDMDHENMFWYRQDPGLGLRLIYFSYDVKMKEKGDIPEGYSVSREKKERFSLILESASTNQTSMYLCASSLPGTSGRSTDTQYFGPGTRLTVL.

The chain employs TRBV21-1 and TRBJ2-1; the table calls TRBD2, which could not be checked here. TRBV21-1 represents a pseudogene. The CDR3 is made up of 14 amino acids. As DNA, the CDR3 is TGTGCCAGCAAGGAGGGGACTGATATTGATGAGCAGTTCTTC. Translation gives CASKEGTDIDEQFF.

This clone appeared once. The CDR3, as DNA: TGTGCCAGCAGTGCCTTGACTAGCGGGAGCACAGATACGCAGTATTTT. This translates into CASSALTSGSTDTQYF. This chain connects TRBV6-4 to TRBJ2-3, with 10 bases lining up with TRBD2. This CDR3 is built from 16 residues. The trim removed 4 bases at V and 0 bases at J, leaving 4 bases unmatched. Germline V gene data show CDR1 as MRHNA and CDR2 as SNTAGT.

This clone was seen a few times. The chain links TRBV20-1 to TRBJ2-3, with D hard to call. Germline V gene sequence: CDR1 DFQATT, CDR2 SNEGSKA (reference sequence). V lost 7 bases to trimming and J lost 0 bases, with 5 bases between them. The CDR3 consists of 11 residues. The DNA of the CDR3 is TGCAGTGGGCGGAGCACAGATACGCAGTATTTT. Its translation is CSGRSTDTQYF.

The chain has TRBV6-6 and TRBJ2-1; 8 bases agree with TRBD1. CDR3 size: 13 residues. The V gene's germline CDR1 is MNHNY and CDR2 SVGAGI (reference sequence). Losses at the gene ends were 6 bases for V and 5 bases for J; bases not matched to a gene: 3. The CDR3 region has the DNA TGTGCCAGCAGCTCGGACAGGGACAATGAGCAGTTCTTC. Its translation is CASSSDRDNEQFF.

The chain employs TRBV19 and TRBJ2-5; 10 bases are a match to TRBD2. The CDR3 spans 15 residues. The V gene end was trimmed by 3 bases and the J gene end by 1 base; junction bases not matched to a gene: 2. Germline V gene sequence: CDR1 LNHDA, CDR2 SQIVND (reference sequence). The DNA of the CDR3 is TGTGCCAGTAGTATCGGGACTAGCGTCCAAGAGACCCAGTACTTC. Residues: CASSIGTSVQETQYF.

The gene calls are TRBV2 and TRBJ2-3, with 12 bases identical to TRBD1. This CDR3 is built from 17 residues. Trimming at V came to 6 bases and at J to 4 bases, leaving 11 bases not matched to a gene. Germline values: CDR1 SNHLY, CDR2 FYNNEI. CDR3 region: CASRLPGTGGAADTQYF. CDR3 in DNA: TGTGCCAGCAGGCTCCCCGGGACAGGGGGCGCAGCAGATACGCAGTATTTT.

With respect to this clone: One junction end disagrees with the germline gene, perhaps due to a read error. The chain joins TRBV7-9 to TRBJ1-1; D uncertain. The CDR3 length is 11 residues. Germline CDR1 SEHNR, CDR2 FQNEAQ (reference sequence). CDR3 sequence: CSSSSNPGVFF. CDR3 DNA: TGTTCCAGCAGCTCCAACCCCGGGGTATTCTTT. The full variable domain, rest sourced from reference TRBV7-9 and TRBJ1-1, is DTGVSQNPRHKITKRGQNVTFRCDPISEHNRLYWYRQTLGQGPEFLTYFQNEAQLEKSRLLSDRFSAERPKGSFSTLEIQRTEQGDSAMYLCSSSSNPGVFFGQGTRLTVV.

Details on this clone: One end of the junction does not line up with germline, which may come from a read error. The CDR3 loop is CASSERDYSTDTQYF. CDR3 sequence (DNA): TGTGCCAGCAGTGAAAGGGACTACAGCACGGATACGCAGTATTTT. The gene calls are TRBV6-1 and TRBJ2-3; 7 bases are a match to TRBD2. The CDR3 sequence is 15 residues long. Germline V gene data show CDR1 as MNHNS and CDR2 as SASEGT.

The chain joins TRBV15 to TRBJ2-5, with D perhaps TRBD1 (5 bases). Deletions cut 1 base from V and 5 bases from J, with 14 bases between. The germline gives CDR1 LNHNV, CDR2 YYDKDF (reference sequence). This CDR3 is built from 15 residues. The CDR3 coding sequence is TGTGCCACCAGCAGAGGGGGCAGGCAAGGGGAGACCCAGTACTTC. Protein product: CATSRGGRQGETQYF.

The chain links TRBV28 to TRBJ2-7, with unresolved D. V lost 7 bases to trimming and J lost 0 bases, with 10 bases between them. The germline V gene encodes CDR1 MDHEN and CDR2 SYDVKM. This CDR3 has 13 residues. The CDR3 sequence: CASTRPSSYEQYF. CDR3 bases: TGTGCCAGCACGCGGCCCAGCTCCTACGAGCAGTACTTC. The entire variable domain, with the rest obtained from reference TRBV28 and TRBJ2-7, is as follows: DVKVTQSSRYLVKRTGEKVFLECVQDMDHENMFWYRQDPGLGLRLIYFSYDVKMKEKGDIPEGYSVSREKKERFSLILESASTNQTSMYLCASTRPSSYEQYFGPGTRLTVT.

The chain combines TRBV6-4 with TRBJ2-1; D possibly corresponds to TRBD1 (7 bases). V was shortened by 3 bases and J by 4 bases, with 16 bases between the two germline ends. This CDR3 comprises 16 residues. In germline, CDR1 is MRHNA, CDR2 SNTAGT. The DNA of the CDR3 is TGTGCCAGCAGTGAATTCAAGACAGGGAGGTACAATGAGCAGTTCTTC. Protein sequence: CASSEFKTGRYNEQFF.

The rearrangement uses TRBV6-1 and TRBJ1-2; D not certain. Germline loops: CDR1 MNHNS, CDR2 SASEGT. There are 13 residues in the CDR3. V was shortened by 4 bases and J by 5 bases, with 11 bases between the two germline ends. The CDR3 sequence is CASSVRGDYGYTF. In DNA, the CDR3 is TGTGCCAGCAGTGTAAGAGGAGATTATGGCTACACCTTC.

The rearrangement links TRBV11-2 to TRBJ2-3; the D is unclear. The V and J ends lost 0 bases and 2 bases respectively, with 3 bases between them. CDR3 length: 13 residues. Germline V gene data show CDR1 as SGHAT and CDR2 as FQNNGV. The CDR3 loop is CASSLEYTDTQYF. CDR3 DNA: TGTGCCAGCAGCTTAGAGTACACAGATACGCAGTATTTT.

The V call is TRBV5-1, the J call TRBJ2-1; D might be TRBD2 (6 bases). The germline V gene encodes CDR1 SGHRS and CDR2 YFSETQ. The CDR3 runs to 16 residues. The V gene lost 0 bases and the J gene lost 8 bases, with 18 bases spanning the gap. The CDR3 DNA follows: TGCGCCAGCAGCTTGGTAAGGGCGGGATACGGGGATGAGCAGTTCTTC. Protein product: CASSLVRAGYGDEQFF.

This chain joins TRBV7-2 and TRBJ1-5; 9 positions match TRBD1. From germline, CDR1 is SGHTA and CDR2 FQGNSA. The CDR3 consists of 15 residues. The ends lost 5 bases at V and 5 bases at J; junction bases unmatched: 7. The CDR3: CASSPDRGGDQPQHF. The CDR3, as DNA: TGTGCCAGCAGCCCGGACAGGGGAGGCGATCAGCCCCAGCATTTT.